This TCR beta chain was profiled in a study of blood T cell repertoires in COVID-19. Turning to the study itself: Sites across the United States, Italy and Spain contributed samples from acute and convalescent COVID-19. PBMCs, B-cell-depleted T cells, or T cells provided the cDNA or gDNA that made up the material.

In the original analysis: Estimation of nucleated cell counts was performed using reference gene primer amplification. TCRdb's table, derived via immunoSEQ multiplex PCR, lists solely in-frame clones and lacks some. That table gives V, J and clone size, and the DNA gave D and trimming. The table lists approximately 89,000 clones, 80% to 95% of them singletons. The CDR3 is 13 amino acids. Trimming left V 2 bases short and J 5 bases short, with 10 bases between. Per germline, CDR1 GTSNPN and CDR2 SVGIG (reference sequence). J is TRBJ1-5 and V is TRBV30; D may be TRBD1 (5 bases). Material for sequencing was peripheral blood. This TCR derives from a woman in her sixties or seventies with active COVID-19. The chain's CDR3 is CAWSSQGDQPQHF. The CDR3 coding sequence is TGTGCCTGGAGTAGCCAGGGTGATCAGCCCCAGCATTTT.